These T cell receptor beta chains were read from a single sample in a study of vaccination effects on CD4 cells after COVID-19. Their recognized antigens are unknown. Sequencing was performed with immunoSEQ multiplex PCR; in TCRdb, only in-frame clones are kept and a portion is missing. The sample shows 55,000 to 80,000 clones, 75% to 90% of them seen only once. The sequencing used CD4+ T cells from PBMCs cultured with SARS-CoV-2 spike peptides, collected before COVID-19 vaccination. These receptors were taken from a human donor who received a COVID-19 vaccine. Both conserved end residues are part of each CDR3. Fields, in order: CDR3 protein, V gene, clone size. Not all rows give a size; the values are once, few, many and, for expanded clones, a class.

CASSRQGETQYF | TRBV14 | NA
CASGVPSGANVLTF | TRBV7-9 | few
CASSQDGTSGGVETQYF | TRBV4-2 | NA
CASSLDRDSNVYTF | TRBV7-2 | NA
CASRYSGRNYGYTF | TRBV19 | few
CASSVEYYGYTF | TRBV7-2 | NA
CASSDGRQTAFLNYGYTF | TRBV6-1 | NA
CASSPGPGTGGSHGYTF | TRBV5-1 | NA
CASSPRAASGEKLFF | TRBV9 | NA
CASSLDRTNEKLFF | TRBV11-1 | NA
CASSQDAGTGRGNQPQHF | TRBV4-3 | NA
CASSSQLNTEAFF | TRBV5-1 | NA
CASSLTILAPLHF | TRBV14 | NA
CAWSFDYSGNTIYF | TRBV30 | NA
CASSRWGTSKGGELFF | TRBV27 | NA
CASSQAQGNSPLHF | TRBV4-1 | once
CASRTANTGELFF | TRBV12-3/TRBV12-4 | NA
CASSVTPVSSETQYF | TRBV9 | NA
CASSPHSSSTDTQYF | TRBV6-6 | NA
CASGRTVQNTEAFF | TRBV12-5 | NA
CAISESEGSNSPLHF | TRBV10-3 | NA
CASSLVGQIQETQYF | TRBV5-1 | NA
CASSLHLMSTEAFF | TRBV7-9 | NA
CASSQEPTGLGYGYTF | TRBV4-1 | NA
CASSFGTENNEQFF | TRBV27 | NA
CASSLGGGGGYNEQFF | TRBV7-2 | NA